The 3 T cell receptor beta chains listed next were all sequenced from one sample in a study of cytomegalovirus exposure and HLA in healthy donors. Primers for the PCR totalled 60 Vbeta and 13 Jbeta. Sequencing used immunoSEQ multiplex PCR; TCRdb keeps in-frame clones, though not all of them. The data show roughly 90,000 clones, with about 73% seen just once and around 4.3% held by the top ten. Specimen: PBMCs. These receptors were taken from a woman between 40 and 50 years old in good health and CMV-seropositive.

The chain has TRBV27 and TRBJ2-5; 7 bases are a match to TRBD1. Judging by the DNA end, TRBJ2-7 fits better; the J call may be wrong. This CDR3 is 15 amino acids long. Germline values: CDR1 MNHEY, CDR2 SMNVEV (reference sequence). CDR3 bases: TGTGCCAGCAGTTCCGGACAGGCTTCATCCTACGAGCAGTACTTC. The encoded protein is CASSSGQASSYEQYF.

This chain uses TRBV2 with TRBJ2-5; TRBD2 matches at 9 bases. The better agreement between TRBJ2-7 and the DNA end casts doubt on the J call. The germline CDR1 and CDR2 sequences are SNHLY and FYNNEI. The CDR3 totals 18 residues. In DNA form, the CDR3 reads TGTGCCAGCATCAGCGCCGGGCTAGCGGGACGTAGCTCCTACGAGCAGTACTTC. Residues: CASISAGLAGRSSYEQYF.

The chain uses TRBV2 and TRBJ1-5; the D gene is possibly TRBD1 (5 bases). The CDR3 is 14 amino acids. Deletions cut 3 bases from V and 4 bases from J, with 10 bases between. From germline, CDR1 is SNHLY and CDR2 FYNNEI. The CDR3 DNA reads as TGTGCCAGCAGTGAGATACAGGATAATCAGCCCCAGCATTTT. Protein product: CASSEIQDNQPQHF.